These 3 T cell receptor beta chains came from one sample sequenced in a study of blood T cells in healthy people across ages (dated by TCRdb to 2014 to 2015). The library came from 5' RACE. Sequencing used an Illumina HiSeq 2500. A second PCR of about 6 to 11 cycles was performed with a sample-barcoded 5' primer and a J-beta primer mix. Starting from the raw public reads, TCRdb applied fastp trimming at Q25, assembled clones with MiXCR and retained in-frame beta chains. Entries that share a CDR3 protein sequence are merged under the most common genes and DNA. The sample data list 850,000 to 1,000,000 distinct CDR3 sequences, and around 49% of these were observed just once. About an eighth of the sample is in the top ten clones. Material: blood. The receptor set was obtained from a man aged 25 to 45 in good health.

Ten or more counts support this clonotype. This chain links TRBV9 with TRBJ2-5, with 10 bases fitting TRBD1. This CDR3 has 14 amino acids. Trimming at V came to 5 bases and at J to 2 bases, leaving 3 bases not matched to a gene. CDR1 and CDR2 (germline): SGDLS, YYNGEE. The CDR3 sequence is CASSADRGQETQYF. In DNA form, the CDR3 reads TGTGCCAGCAGTGCGGACAGGGGGCAAGAGACCCAGTACTTC.

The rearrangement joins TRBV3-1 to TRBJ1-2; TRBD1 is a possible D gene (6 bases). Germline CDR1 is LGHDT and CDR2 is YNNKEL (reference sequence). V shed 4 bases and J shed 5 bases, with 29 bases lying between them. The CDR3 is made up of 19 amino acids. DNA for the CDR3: TGTGCCAGCAGCCCGGCTTTGGACAGCGTTAAGGGACGATTATATGGCTACACCTTC. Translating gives CASSPALDSVKGRLYGYTF.

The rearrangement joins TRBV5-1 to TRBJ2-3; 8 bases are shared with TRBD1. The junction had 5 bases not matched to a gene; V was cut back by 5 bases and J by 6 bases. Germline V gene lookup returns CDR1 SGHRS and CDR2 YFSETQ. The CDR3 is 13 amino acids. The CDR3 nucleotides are TGCGCCAGCAGGCCCGACAGGGGCGATACGCAGTATTTT. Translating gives CASRPDRGDTQYF.